This T cell receptor (beta chain) comes out of a study of shared clonotypes between healthy human individuals. Notes on this clone: This likely stems from a read error, as it lies one base from a far larger clone.

Repertoires were generated with immunoSEQ multiplex PCR, while TCRdb's copy carries only in-frame clones and drops some. The sample yields over 400,000 clones, around 85% seen once. Germline assignment: CDR1 SGHAT and CDR2 FQNNGV. The V and J ends lost 8 bases and 8 bases respectively, with 26 bases between them. The CDR3 has 16 residues. The chain recombines TRBV11-2 with TRBJ2-3, with D tentatively TRBD2 (5 bases). The source of this sequence is a woman in her forties in good health. Some clones in this sample may be carry-over from other donors' samples. The sample consisted of PBMCs. Here the CDR3 reads CASALGGAMGAGTQYF. Written as DNA, the CDR3 is TGTGCCAGCGCCTTGGGTGGCGCGATGGGAGCAGGTACGCAGTATTTT.